One sample yielded the 24 T cell receptor beta chains listed below, sequenced in a study of early T cells in non-severe SARS-CoV-2 infection. TCRdb itself ran the 5' RACE reads through MiXCR, one entry per CDR3 protein. The top ten clones hold over 1.1% of a sample with tens of thousands of distinct CDR3 sequences, over 9.5% of them seen once. The starting material was whole blood, obtained at baseline. Receptor source: an adult who was a healthcare worker with PCR-confirmed SARS-CoV-2 infection or an uninfected control (not recorded which).

This clonotype was observed a few times. The V gene is TRBV18, the J gene TRBJ1-2; a weak D match, TRBD1 (6 bases). The ends were cut back, 4 bases at V and 4 bases at J, with 10 bases in the middle. In germline, CDR1 is KGHSH, CDR2 LQKENI. This CDR3 region has 13 residues. CDR3 sequence (DNA): TGTGCCAGCTCACTGGACAGCATCTATGGCTACACCTTC. Translating it yields CASSLDSIYGYTF.

Only a few counts were recorded for this clonotype. This chain links TRBV9 with TRBJ2-5, with a tentative D call TRBD2 (6 bases). This CDR3 region has 14 residues. V was pared by 2 bases and J by 1 base, with 9 bases between. Germline V gene sequence: CDR1 SGDLS, CDR2 YYNGEE. This CDR3 reads CASSVRDSQETQYF. The CDR3 DNA reads as TGTGCCAGCAGCGTGAGGGACTCCCAAGAGACCCAGTACTTC.

The chain links TRBV12-3 or TRBV12-4 to TRBJ2-2, with D unresolved. V dropped 1 base and J dropped 1 base, with 7 bases sitting between them. The CDR3 length is 15 residues. CDR3 nucleotide sequence: TGTGCCAGCAGTTTAGTTTTCAAGAACACCGGGGAGCTGTTTTTT. Amino acids: CASSLVFKNTGELFF.

The table lists this clonotype with a few counts. The chain combines TRBV7-9 with TRBJ2-3, with TRBD2 identical over 13 bases. The CDR3 consists of 15 residues. The germline CDR1 and CDR2 sequences are SEHNR and FQNEAQ (reference sequence). V shed 5 bases and J 4 bases; nucleotides not matched to a gene: 3. CDR3 sequence (DNA): TGTGCCAGCAGCATGGGACTAGCGGGGTCAGATACGCAGTATTTT. Translating gives CASSMGLAGSDTQYF.

This clonotype appeared a few times. CDR3 DNA sequence: TGTGCCAGCAGTTTTTCGGAGTACTATGGCTACACCTTC. Protein product: CASSFSEYYGYTF. This chain uses TRBV12-3 or TRBV12-4 with TRBJ1-2; the D is unclear. This CDR3 is 13 amino acids long. V was clipped by 3 bases and J by 3 bases, with 8 bases between them.

In its sample, this clonotype was seen a few times. The chain uses TRBV20-1 and TRBJ2-3, with D perhaps matching TRBD2 (5 bases). Germline loops: CDR1 DFQATT, CDR2 SNEGSKA (reference sequence). The V end was cut by 6 bases, the J end by 5 bases, with 6 bases between. This CDR3 has 10 residues. CDR3 sequence: CSARGDTQYF. The CDR3 coding sequence is TGCAGTGCCCGGGGAGATACGCAGTATTTT.

This clonotype appeared a few times. The CDR3 bases are TGTGCCAGCAGCTCAGGGCTACTAGCGGGGGGGCGCGCAGATACGCAGTATTTT. This codes for CASSSGLLAGGRADTQYF. V is TRBV7-2 and J is TRBJ2-3; 13 bases are a match to TRBD2. The CDR3 covers 18 residues. Germline lookup yields CDR1 SGHTA and CDR2 FQGNSA. Unmatched junction bases numbered 11, after V lost 4 bases and J lost 4 bases.

This clonotype was counted only a few times. The V gene is TRBV7-2, the J gene TRBJ2-7; 8 bases agree with TRBD2. The V segment lost 1 base and the J segment 6 bases; nucleotides outside the gene matches: 20. Germline-derived CDR1 and CDR2 are SGHTA and FQGNSA. The CDR3 is 19 amino acids. The CDR3 is CASSLGTPLSGGKRSEQYF. DNA of the CDR3: TGTGCCAGCAGCTTAGGGACCCCCTTGAGCGGGGGTAAGCGGTCCGAGCAGTACTTC.

V gene TRBV25-1 combines with J gene TRBJ2-1, with D hard to call. Trimming shortened V by 3 bases and J by 3 bases, and 12 bases separated the two germline ends. In germline, CDR1 is MGHDK, CDR2 SYGVNS. This CDR3 comprises 15 residues. The CDR3 DNA reads as TGTGCCAGCAGTGAGGGTTTCCCCTACTACAATGAGCAGTTCTTC. This translates into CASSEGFPYYNEQFF.

This clonotype was recorded many times. V and J are TRBV20-1 and TRBJ1-2, with 7 bases aligning to TRBD1. This CDR3 comprises 14 residues. Germline V lookup: CDR1 DFQATT, CDR2 SNEGSKA (reference sequence). V dropped 2 bases and J dropped 1; count of bases not matched to a gene: 4. The CDR3 sequence: CSARSRDSNYGYTF. CDR3 nucleotide sequence: TGCAGTGCTAGATCTAGGGACAGTAACTATGGCTACACCTTC.

In this sample, this clonotype turned up many times. The rearrangement joins TRBV20-1 to TRBJ2-3; D uncertain. Germline-derived CDR1 and CDR2 are DFQATT and SNEGSKA (reference sequence). The CDR3 has 11 residues. Trimming cost V 0 bases and J 7 bases, with 5 bases left between them. CDR3 protein: CSARESYTQYF. For the CDR3, the DNA is TGCAGTGCTAGAGAATCCTATACGCAGTATTTT.

CDR3 in amino acids: CAISPGTDYYEQYF. CDR3 in DNA: TGTGCCATCAGCCCCGGGACTGACTATTACGAGCAGTACTTC. The V call is TRBV10-3, the J call TRBJ2-7; D is perhaps TRBD2 (6 bases). Germline CDR1 is ENHRY and CDR2 is SYGVKD. Trimming stripped 6 bases from V and 4 bases from J, with 16 bases between. The CDR3 extends over 14 amino acids.

This clonotype occurred a few times. This rearrangement joins TRBV6-5 to TRBJ1-1, with 11 positions matching TRBD1. The ends lost 5 bases at V and 4 bases at J; junction bases unmatched: 3. This CDR3 contains 14 residues. Germline-derived CDR1 and CDR2 are MNHEY and SVGAGI. CDR3 region: CASSAGTGGTEAFF. The CDR3 DNA is TGTGCCAGCAGTGCCGGGACAGGGGGCACTGAAGCTTTCTTT.

This clonotype was observed at least ten times. The V gene is TRBV20-1, the J gene TRBJ2-7; D is uncertain. CDR1 is DFQATT and CDR2 is SNEGSKA in the germline V gene (reference sequence). The CDR3 loop spans 13 amino acids. V shed 3 bases and J shed 6 bases, with 15 bases lying between them. CDR3 sequence: CSASKQTLREQYF. For the CDR3, the DNA is TGCAGTGCTAGTAAGCAGACTCTACGCGAGCAGTACTTC.

V gene TRBV27 combines with J gene TRBJ1-1, with TRBD1 identical over 7 bases. CDR1 and CDR2 (germline): MNHEY, SMNVEV (reference sequence). The CDR3 runs to 15 residues. With 8 bases clipped from V and 6 bases from J, the junction kept 15 bases outside the gene matches. The CDR3 bases are TGTGCCAGCGCTCTTATACCAGGGGGTCGAGCTGAAGCTTTCTTT. This translates into CASALIPGGRAEAFF.

J is TRBJ2-2 and V is TRBV7-7, with D unclear. CDR1 is SSHAT, CDR2 FNYEAQ, per germline (reference sequence). V was trimmed by 2 bases and J by 1 base, leaving 5 bases between them. This CDR3 region has 14 residues. The CDR3 nucleotides are TGTGCCAGCAGCTTATCAGTGAACACCGGGGAGCTGTTTTTT. Translated, it gives CASSLSVNTGELFF.

This clonotype was observed a few times. The rearrangement joins TRBV7-2 to TRBJ2-5; weak D call: TRBD2 (6 bases). V was trimmed by 1 base and J by 5 bases, leaving 11 bases between them. The CDR3 runs to 14 residues. Germline V CDR1 and CDR2: SGHTA, FQGNSA. The CDR3 loop reads CASSLGGAGETQYF. The CDR3 DNA follows: TGTGCCAGCAGCTTAGGAGGGGCGGGGGAGACCCAGTACTTC.

This clonotype appeared many times. The chain links TRBV24-1 to TRBJ1-5, with 8 bases aligning to TRBD1. This CDR3 contains 14 residues. CDR1 is KGHDR and CDR2 is SFDVKD in the germline V gene. The trim removed 11 bases at V and 1 base at J, leaving 6 bases unmatched. The CDR3 DNA is TGTGCCATTGGACAGGGAACCAGCAATCAGCCCCAGCATTTT. The encoded protein is CAIGQGTSNQPQHF.

V is TRBV7-2 and J is TRBJ2-7; 12 positions agree with TRBD2. CDR1 is SGHTA, CDR2 FQGNSA, per germline. The length of the CDR3 is 16 residues. The trim removed 5 bases at V and 3 bases at J, leaving 8 bases unmatched. DNA for the CDR3: TGTGCCAGCAGCACCAAAGGACTAGCGGGGTACTACGAGCAGTACTTC. Its translation is CASSTKGLAGYYEQYF.

This clonotype came up a few times. The chain has TRBV7-9 and TRBJ2-4; no clear D. The germline V gene encodes CDR1 SEHNR and CDR2 FQNEAQ (reference sequence). CDR3 length equals 13 residues. Deletions cut 4 bases from V and 6 bases from J, with 10 bases between. The CDR3 region has the DNA TGTGCCAGCAGCTCCCTAGGTCTAAACATTCAGTACTTC. Protein sequence: CASSSLGLNIQYF.

This clonotype was seen a handful of times. The J gene is TRBJ1-3, the V gene TRBV30, with unresolved D. The ends were cut back, 0 bases at V and 4 bases at J, with 4 bases in the middle. The CDR3 totals 12 residues. Looked up from germline, CDR1 is GTSNPN and CDR2 is SVGIG (reference sequence). CDR3 nucleotide sequence: TGTGCCTGGAGTGTATTCGGAAACACCATATATTTT. It yields the protein CAWSVFGNTIYF.

The chain links TRBV11-2 to TRBJ2-3, with TRBD1 as a possible D gene (5 bases). Germline CDR1 is SGHAT and CDR2 is FQNNGV. The CDR3 covers 15 residues. V lost 5 bases to trimming and J lost 0 bases, with 12 bases between them. The CDR3 region has the DNA TGTGCCAGCAGCCCGACAGCCTATAGCACAGATACGCAGTATTTT. Amino acids: CASSPTAYSTDTQYF. Combining the CDR3 with reference TRBV11-2 and TRBJ2-3 gives the whole variable domain EAGVAQSPRYKIIEKRQSVAFWCNPISGHATLYWYQQILGQGPKLLIQFQNNGVVDDSQLPKDRFSAERLKGVDSTLKIQPAKLEDSAVYLCASSPTAYSTDTQYFGPGTRLTVL.

This clonotype came up many times. V and J are TRBV11-2 and TRBJ2-1; 7 bases are a match to TRBD2. This CDR3 has 14 residues. CDR1 is SGHAT, CDR2 FQNNGV, per germline. The trim removed 0 bases at V and 7 bases at J, leaving 3 bases unmatched. DNA for the CDR3: TGTGCCAGCAGCTTAGAGCGACTAGCTAATGAGCAGTTCTTC. As protein: CASSLERLANEQFF.

This clonotype has a handful of counts. The chain couples TRBV9 to TRBJ2-1; D perhaps matches TRBD2 (6 bases). V gave up 4 bases and J gave up 7 bases, with 15 bases separating them. Germline assignment: CDR1 SGDLS and CDR2 YYNGEE. The CDR3 extends over 14 amino acids. The CDR3 bases are TGTGCCAGCAGCTCCCTACTCCGGGGGAATGAGCAGTTCTTC. It translates to CASSSLLRGNEQFF. The full variable domain, its missing parts supplied by reference TRBV9 and TRBJ2-1, is DSGVTQTPKHLITATGQRVTLRCSPRSGDLSVYWYQQSLDQGLQFLIQYYNGEERAKGNILERFSAQQFPDLHSELNLSSLELGDSALYFCASSSLLRGNEQFFGPGTRLTVL.